Below, one TCR beta chain is given with its context. The antigen remains unidentified. The source of the sample is a study of CD8+ T cells in alopecia areata. Whole-study context: The tofacitinib course ran for 6 to 18 months and was followed by 6 months off drug. Percent affected scalp area, the SALT score, rated treated patients' severity.

This CDR3 is built from 13 residues. The V end lost 4 bases, the J end lost 5 bases, and 12 bases lay between the germline ends. Germline V gene lookup returns CDR1 SGHDN and CDR2 FVKESK. General study points: TCR sharing was clearer in mice than between patients, perhaps partly owing to patient HLA diversity.

Following extraction, RNA underwent reverse transcription to cDNA, which served as the sequencing template. Sequencing used immunoSEQ multiplex PCR; TCRdb keeps in-frame clones, though not all of them. The table shows roughly 110,000 clones, with over 80% occurring only once. Treatment of the sample: oral pan-JAK inhibitor, 5-10 mg twice daily. Collection of lesional scalp punch biopsies and peripheral blood was performed in alopecia areata patients. Sequences were derived from CD8+ T cells sorted from blood, sampled at week 24, from a patient treated with tofacitinib. The TCR originated in a human donor with alopecia areata. The rearrangement uses TRBV14 and TRBJ2-7; no reliable D call. This CDR3 reads CASSLAVLHEQYF. The CDR3 nucleotides read TGTGCCAGCAGCCTGGCGGTCTTGCACGAGCAGTACTTC.